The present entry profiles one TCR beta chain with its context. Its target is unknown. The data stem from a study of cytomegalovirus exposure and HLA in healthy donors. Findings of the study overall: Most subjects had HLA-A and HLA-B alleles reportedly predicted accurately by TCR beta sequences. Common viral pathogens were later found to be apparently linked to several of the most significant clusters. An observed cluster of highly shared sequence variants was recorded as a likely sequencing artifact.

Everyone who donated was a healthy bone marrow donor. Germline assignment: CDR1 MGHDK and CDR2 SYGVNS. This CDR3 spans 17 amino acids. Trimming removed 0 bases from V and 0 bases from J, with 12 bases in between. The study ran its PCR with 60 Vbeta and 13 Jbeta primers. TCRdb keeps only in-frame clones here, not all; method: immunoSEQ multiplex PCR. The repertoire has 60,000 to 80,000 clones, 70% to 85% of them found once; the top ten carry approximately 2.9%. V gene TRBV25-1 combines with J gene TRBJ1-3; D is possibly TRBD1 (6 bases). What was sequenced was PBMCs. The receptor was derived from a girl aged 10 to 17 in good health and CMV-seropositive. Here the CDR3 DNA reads TGTGCCAGCAGTGAATACAACACAGGGATCTCTGGAAACACCATATATTTT. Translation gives CASSEYNTGISGNTIYF.